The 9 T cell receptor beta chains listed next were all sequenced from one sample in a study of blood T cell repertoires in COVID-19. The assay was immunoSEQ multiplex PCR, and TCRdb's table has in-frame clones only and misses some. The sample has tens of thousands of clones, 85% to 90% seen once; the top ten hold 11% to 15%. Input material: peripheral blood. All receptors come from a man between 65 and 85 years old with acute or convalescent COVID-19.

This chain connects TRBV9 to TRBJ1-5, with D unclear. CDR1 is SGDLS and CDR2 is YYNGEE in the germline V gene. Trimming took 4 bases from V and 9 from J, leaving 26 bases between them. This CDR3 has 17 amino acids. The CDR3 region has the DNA TGTGCCAGCAGCTCACGGGAGGGAGGTGACCTTGGACGGCCCCAGCATTTT. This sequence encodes CASSSREGGDLGRPQHF.

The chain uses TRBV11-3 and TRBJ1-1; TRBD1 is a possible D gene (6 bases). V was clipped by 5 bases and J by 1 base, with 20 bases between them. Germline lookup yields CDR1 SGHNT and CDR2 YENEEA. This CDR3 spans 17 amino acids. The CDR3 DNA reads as TGTGCCAGCAGCCTAAAAAAGGGGGTGGAGGAGAACACTGAAGCTTTCTTT. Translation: CASSLKKGVEENTEAFF. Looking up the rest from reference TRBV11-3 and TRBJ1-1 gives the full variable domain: EAGVVQSPRYKIIEKKQPVAFWCNPISGHNTLYWYLQNLGQGPELLIRYENEEAVDDSQLPKDRFSAERLKGVDSTLKIQPAELGDSAVYLCASSLKKGVEENTEAFFGQGTRLTVV.

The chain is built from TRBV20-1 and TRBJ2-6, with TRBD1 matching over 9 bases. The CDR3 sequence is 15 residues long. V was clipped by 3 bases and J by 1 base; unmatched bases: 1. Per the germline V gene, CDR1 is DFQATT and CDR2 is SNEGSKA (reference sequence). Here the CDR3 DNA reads TGCAGTGCTAGTGGGACAGGGTCTGGGGCCAACGTCCTGACTTTC. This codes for CSASGTGSGANVLTF.

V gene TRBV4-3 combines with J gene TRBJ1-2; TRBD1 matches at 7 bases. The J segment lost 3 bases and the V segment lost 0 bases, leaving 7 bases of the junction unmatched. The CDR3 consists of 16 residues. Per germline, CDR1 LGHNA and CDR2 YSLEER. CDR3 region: CASSQDWFTGDYGYTF. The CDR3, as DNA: TGCGCCAGCAGCCAAGATTGGTTCACAGGGGACTATGGCTACACCTTC.

The DNA for the CDR3 is TGTGCCAGCAGTTACGCAGGGGACGATGGCTACACCTTC. Its protein product is CASSYAGDDGYTF. This sequence joins TRBV6-6 and TRBJ1-2; a possible D gene is TRBD1 (6 bases). With 2 bases removed from V and 6 bases from J, the gap between germline ends came to 10 bases. CDR1 is MNHNY, CDR2 SVGAGI, per germline (reference sequence). The CDR3 consists of 13 residues.

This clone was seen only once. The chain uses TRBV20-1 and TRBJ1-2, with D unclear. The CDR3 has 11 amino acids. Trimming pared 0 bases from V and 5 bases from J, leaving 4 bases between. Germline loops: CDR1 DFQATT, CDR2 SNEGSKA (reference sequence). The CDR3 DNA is TGCAGTGCTAGAGACCAATATGGCTACACCTTC. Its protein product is CSARDQYGYTF.

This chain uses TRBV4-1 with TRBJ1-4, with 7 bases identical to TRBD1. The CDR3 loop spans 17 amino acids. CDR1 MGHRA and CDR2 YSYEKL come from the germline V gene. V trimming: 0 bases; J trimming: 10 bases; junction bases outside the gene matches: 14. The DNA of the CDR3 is TGCGCCAGCAGCCAAGAAAAGGTGCCAGGGGGTATAGGAAAACTGTTTTTT. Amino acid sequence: CASSQEKVPGGIGKLFF.

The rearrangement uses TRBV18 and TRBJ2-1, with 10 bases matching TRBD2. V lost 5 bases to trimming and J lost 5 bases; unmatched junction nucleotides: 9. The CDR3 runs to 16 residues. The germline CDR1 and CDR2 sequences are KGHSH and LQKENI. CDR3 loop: CASSEGTSGTDNEQFF. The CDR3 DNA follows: TGTGCCAGCTCAGAGGGTACTAGCGGGACTGACAATGAGCAGTTCTTC.

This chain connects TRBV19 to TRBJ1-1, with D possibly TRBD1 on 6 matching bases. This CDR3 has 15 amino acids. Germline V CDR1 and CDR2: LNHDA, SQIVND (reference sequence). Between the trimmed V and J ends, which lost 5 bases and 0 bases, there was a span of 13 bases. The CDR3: CASSGGQRMNTEAFF. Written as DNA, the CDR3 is TGTGCCAGTAGTGGTGGACAGCGAATGAACACTGAAGCTTTCTTT.